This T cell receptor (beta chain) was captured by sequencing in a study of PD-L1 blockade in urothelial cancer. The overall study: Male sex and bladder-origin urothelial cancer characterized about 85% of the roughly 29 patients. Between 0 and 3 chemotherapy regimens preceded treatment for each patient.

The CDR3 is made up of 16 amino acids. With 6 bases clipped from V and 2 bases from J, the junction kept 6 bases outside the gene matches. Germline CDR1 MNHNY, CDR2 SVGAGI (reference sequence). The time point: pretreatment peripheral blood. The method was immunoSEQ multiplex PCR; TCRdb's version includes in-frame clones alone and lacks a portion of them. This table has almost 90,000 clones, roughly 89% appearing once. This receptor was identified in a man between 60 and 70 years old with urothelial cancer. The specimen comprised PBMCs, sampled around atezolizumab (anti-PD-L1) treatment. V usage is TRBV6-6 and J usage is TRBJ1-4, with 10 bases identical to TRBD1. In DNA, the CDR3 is TGTGCCAGCAGGGGGGACAGGGGAACCACTAATGAAAAACTGTTTTTT. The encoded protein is CASRGDRGTTNEKLFF.